This TCR beta chain was obtained from a study of early T cells in non-severe SARS-CoV-2 infection. The CDR3 extends over 13 amino acids. Germline loops: CDR1 MNHEY, CDR2 SVGEGT. Trimming removed 2 bases at V and 5 bases at J, with 9 bases between. TCRdb processed the 5' RACE reads anew with MiXCR; each CDR3 protein has one entry. The sample records tens of thousands of distinct CDR3 sequences, around 13% being singletons. This clonotype was recorded at least ten times. Input material: whole blood. The rearrangement uses TRBV6-2 or TRBV6-3 and TRBJ1-1, with a tentative D call TRBD1 (6 bases). The TCR originated in an adult who was a healthcare worker with PCR-confirmed SARS-CoV-2 infection or an uninfected control (not recorded which). The CDR3 spells CASSYVQGTEAFF. The DNA for the CDR3 is TGTGCCAGCAGTTACGTCCAGGGGACTGAAGCTTTCTTT.